A selection of T cell receptor beta chains follows, all from one sample in a study of blood T cell repertoires in COVID-19. Sequenced by immunoSEQ multiplex PCR; TCRdb stores in-frame clones only, minus some. Found here are about 160,000 clones, about 83% of them singletons; the top ten hold 10% to 15%. Sequencing input: peripheral blood. The receptor source for this set is a man between 65 and 79 years old who had recovered from COVID-19. CDR3s include the opening cysteine and the closing phenylalanine or tryptophan. Fields, in order: D gene, V gene, J gene, CDR3 protein, CDR3 DNA. The D gene is left open where the match is weak.

d_gene: TRBD1
v_gene: TRBV7-9
j_gene: TRBJ2-5
CDR3aa: CASSSGQGPQETQYF
CDR3nt: TGTGCCAGCAGCTCCGGACAGGGGCCCCAAGAGACCCAGTACTTC

d_gene: TRBD2
v_gene: TRBV10-1
j_gene: TRBJ2-2
CDR3aa: CASSDPGLAGVDTGELFF
CDR3nt: TGCGCCAGCAGTGATCCGGGACTAGCGGGAGTGGATACCGGGGAGCTGTTTTTT

d_gene: NA
v_gene: TRBV28
j_gene: TRBJ2-3
CDR3aa: CASSFVGISDTQYF
CDR3nt: TGTGCCAGCAGTTTCGTCGGGATCTCAGATACGCAGTATTTT

d_gene: NA
v_gene: TRBV3-1/TRBV3-2
j_gene: TRBJ1-2
CDR3aa: CASSQRSTSRVVYGYTF
CDR3nt: TGTGCCAGCAGCCAACGATCAACCTCCAGGGTCGTCTATGGCTACACCTTC

d_gene: TRBD1
v_gene: TRBV18
j_gene: TRBJ2-7
CDR3aa: CASSPRTGLSYEQYF
CDR3nt: TGTGCCAGCTCACCCCGGACAGGCCTCTCCTACGAGCAGTACTTC

d_gene: TRBD1
v_gene: TRBV6-5
j_gene: TRBJ1-6
CDR3aa: CASSQDREVSPLHF
CDR3nt: TGTGCCAGCAGTCAGGACAGGGAAGTATCACCCCTCCACTTT

d_gene: NA
v_gene: TRBV19
j_gene: TRBJ2-2
CDR3aa: CASSDVRAGELFF
CDR3nt: TGTGCCAGTAGCGATGTGAGAGCCGGGGAGCTGTTTTTT

d_gene: NA
v_gene: TRBV27
j_gene: TRBJ1-5
CDR3aa: CASSPLGGFQPQHF
CDR3nt: TGTGCCAGCAGCCCTCTAGGGGGTTTTCAGCCCCAGCATTTT

d_gene: NA
v_gene: TRBV18
j_gene: TRBJ2-7
CDR3aa: CASSPSETYEQYF
CDR3nt: TGTGCCAGCTCACCAAGCGAGACCTACGAGCAGTACTTC

d_gene: NA
v_gene: TRBV27
j_gene: TRBJ1-2
CDR3aa: CASSFSRADGYTF
CDR3nt: TGTGCCAGCAGTTTTTCCAGGGCGGACGGCTACACCTTC